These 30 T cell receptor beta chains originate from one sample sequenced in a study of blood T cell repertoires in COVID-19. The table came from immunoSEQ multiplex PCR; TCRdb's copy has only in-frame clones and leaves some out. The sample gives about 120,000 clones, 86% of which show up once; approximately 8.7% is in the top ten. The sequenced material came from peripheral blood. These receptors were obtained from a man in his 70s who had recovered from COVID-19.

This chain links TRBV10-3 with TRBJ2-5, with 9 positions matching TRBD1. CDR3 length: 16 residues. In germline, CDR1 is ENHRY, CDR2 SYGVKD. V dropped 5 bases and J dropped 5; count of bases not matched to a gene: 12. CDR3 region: CAISPMGTGRQETQYF. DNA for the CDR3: TGTGCCATCAGTCCAATGGGGACAGGGAGACAGGAGACCCAGTACTTC.

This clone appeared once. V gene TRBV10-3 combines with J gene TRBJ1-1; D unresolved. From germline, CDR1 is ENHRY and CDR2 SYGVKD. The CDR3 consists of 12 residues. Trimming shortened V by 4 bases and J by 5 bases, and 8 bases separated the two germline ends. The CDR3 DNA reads TGTGCCATCAGTGCGGCAGCGACTGAAGCTTTCTTT. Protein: CAISAAATEAFF.

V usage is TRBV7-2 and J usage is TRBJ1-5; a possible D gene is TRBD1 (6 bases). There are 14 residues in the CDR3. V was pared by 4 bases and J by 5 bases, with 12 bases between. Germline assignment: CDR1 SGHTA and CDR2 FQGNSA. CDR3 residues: CASSSQGAYQPQHF. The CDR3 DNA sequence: TGTGCCAGCAGCTCACAGGGTGCCTATCAGCCCCAGCATTTT.

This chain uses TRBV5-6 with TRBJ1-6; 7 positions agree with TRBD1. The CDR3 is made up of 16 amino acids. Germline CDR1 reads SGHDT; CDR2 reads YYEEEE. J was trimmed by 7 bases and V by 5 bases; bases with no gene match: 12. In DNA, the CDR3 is TGTGCCAGCAGTTCTACCCTGACAGGGTGGAATTCACCCCTCCACTTT. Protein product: CASSSTLTGWNSPLHF. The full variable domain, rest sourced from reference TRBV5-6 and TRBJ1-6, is DAGVTQSPTHLIKTRGQQVTLRCSPKSGHDTVSWYQQALGQGPQFIFQYYEEEERQRGNFPDRFSGHQFPNYSSELNVNALLLGDSALYLCASSSTLTGWNSPLHFGNGTRLTVT.

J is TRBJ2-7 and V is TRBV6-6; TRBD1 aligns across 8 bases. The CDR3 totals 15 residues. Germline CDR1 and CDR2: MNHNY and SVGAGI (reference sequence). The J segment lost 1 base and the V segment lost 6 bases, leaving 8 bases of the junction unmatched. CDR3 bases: TGTGCCAGCAGCCTTGGACAGGGCGCTTCCTACGAGCAGTACTTC. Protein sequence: CASSLGQGASYEQYF.

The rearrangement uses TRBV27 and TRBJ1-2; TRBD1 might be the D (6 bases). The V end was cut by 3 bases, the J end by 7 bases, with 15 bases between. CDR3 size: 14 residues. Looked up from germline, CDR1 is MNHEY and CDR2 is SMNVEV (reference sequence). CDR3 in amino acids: CASSFGQGNPGYTF. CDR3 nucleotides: TGTGCCAGCAGTTTCGGGCAGGGGAACCCTGGCTACACCTTC.

The CDR3 region is CASSSRRAEAFF. In nucleotides, the CDR3 is TGTGCCAGCAGCAGCAGGCGCGCTGAAGCTTTCTTT. J is TRBJ1-1 and V is TRBV5-6; no clear D gene. Germline CDR1 SGHDT, CDR2 YYEEEE. V shed 4 bases and J shed 6 bases, with 10 bases lying between them. The CDR3 consists of 12 residues.

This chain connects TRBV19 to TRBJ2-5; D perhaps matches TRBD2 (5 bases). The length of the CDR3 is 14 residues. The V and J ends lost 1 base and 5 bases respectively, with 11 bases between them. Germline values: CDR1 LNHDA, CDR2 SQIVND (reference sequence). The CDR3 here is CASSIGGRGETQYF. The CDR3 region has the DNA TGTGCCAGTAGTATAGGGGGTCGAGGGGAGACCCAGTACTTC.

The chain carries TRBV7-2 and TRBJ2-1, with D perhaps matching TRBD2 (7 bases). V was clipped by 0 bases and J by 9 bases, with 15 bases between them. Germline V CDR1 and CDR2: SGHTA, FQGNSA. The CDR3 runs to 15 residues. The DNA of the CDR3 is TGTGCCAGCAGCTTAGCGGGAGGGGGTTACTCTGAGCAGTTCTTC. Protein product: CASSLAGGGYSEQFF. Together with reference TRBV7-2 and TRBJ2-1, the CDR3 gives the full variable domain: GAGVSQSPSNKVTEKGKDVELRCDPISGHTALYWYRQSLGQGLEFLIYFQGNSAPDKSGLPSDRFSAERTGGSVSTLTIQRTQQEDSAVYLCASSLAGGGYSEQFFGPGTRLTVL.

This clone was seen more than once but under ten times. DNA for the CDR3: TGTGCCACCAGCCCAGAGTTTGGACAGATGTCCCGCTCTGGAAACACCATATATTTT. This gives the protein CATSPEFGQMSRSGNTIYF. The gene calls are TRBV15 and TRBJ1-3; TRBD1 might be the D (6 bases). Germline V gene lookup returns CDR1 LNHNV and CDR2 YYDKDF (reference sequence). CDR3 length: 19 residues. V lost 5 bases and J lost 0, with 23 bases in between. The variable domain in full, completed from reference TRBV15 and TRBJ1-3, reads DAMVIQNPRYQVTQFGKPVTLSCSQTLNHNVMYWYQQKSSQAPKLLFHYYDKDFNNEADTPDNFQSRRPNTSFCFLDIRSPGLGDTAMYLCATSPEFGQMSRSGNTIYFGEGSWLTVV.

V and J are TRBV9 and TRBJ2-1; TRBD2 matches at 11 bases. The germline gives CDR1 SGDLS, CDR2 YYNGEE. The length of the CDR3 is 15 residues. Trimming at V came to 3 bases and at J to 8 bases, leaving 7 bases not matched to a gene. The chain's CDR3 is CASSDSGRAVDEQFF. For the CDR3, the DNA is TGTGCCAGCAGCGATAGCGGGAGGGCCGTCGATGAGCAGTTCTTC.

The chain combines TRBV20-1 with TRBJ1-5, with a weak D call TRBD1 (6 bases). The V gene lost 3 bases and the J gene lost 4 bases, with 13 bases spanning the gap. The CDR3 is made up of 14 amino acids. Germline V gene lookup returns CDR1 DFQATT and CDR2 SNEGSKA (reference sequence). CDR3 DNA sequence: TGCAGTGCTAGTAATACAGGGTGGAATCAGCCCCAGCATTTT. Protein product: CSASNTGWNQPQHF.

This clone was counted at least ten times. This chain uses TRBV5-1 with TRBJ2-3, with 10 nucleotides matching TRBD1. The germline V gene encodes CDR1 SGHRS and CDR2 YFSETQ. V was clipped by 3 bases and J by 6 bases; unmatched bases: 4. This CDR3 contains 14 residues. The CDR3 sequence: CASSYGQGDDTQYF. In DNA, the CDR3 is TGCGCCAGCAGCTACGGACAGGGGGATGATACGCAGTATTTT.

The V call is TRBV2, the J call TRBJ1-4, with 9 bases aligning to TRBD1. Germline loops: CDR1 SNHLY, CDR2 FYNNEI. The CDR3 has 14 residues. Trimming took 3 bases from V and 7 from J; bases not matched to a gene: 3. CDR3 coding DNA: TGTGCCAGCAGTGATGGGACAGGGCGTGAAAAACTGTTTTTT. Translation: CASSDGTGREKLFF.

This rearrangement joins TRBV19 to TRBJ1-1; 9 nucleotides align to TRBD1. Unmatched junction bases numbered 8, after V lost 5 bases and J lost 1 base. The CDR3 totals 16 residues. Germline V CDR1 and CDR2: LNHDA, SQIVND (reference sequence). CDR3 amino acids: CASSPGQGPKNTEAFF. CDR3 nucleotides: TGTGCCAGTAGTCCGGGACAGGGACCTAAGAACACTGAAGCTTTCTTT. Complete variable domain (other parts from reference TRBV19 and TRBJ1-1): DGGITQSPKYLFRKEGQNVTLSCEQNLNHDAMYWYRQDPGQGLRLIYYSQIVNDFQKGDIAEGYSVSREKKESFPLTVTSAQKNPTAFYLCASSPGQGPKNTEAFFGQGTRLTVV.

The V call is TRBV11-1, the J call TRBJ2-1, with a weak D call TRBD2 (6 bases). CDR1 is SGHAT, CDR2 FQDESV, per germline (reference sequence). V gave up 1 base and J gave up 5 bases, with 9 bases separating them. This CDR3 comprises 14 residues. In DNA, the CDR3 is TGTGCCAGCAGCTTAGGGACTAAGGACAATGAGCAGTTCTTC. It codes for CASSLGTKDNEQFF.

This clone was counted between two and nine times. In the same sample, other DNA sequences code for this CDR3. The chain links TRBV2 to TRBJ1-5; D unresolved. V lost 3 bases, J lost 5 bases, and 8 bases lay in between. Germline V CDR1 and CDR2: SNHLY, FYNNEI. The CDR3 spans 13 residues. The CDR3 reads CASSDGGYQPQHF. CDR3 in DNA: TGTGCCAGCAGTGATGGAGGGTATCAGCCCCAGCATTTT.

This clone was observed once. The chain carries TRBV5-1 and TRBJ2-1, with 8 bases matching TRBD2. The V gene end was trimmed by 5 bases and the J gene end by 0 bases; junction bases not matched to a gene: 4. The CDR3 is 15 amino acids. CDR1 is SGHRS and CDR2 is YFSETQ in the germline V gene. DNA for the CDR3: TGCGCCAGCAGTATTAGCGGGATCTCCTACAATGAGCAGTTCTTC. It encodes CASSISGISYNEQFF.

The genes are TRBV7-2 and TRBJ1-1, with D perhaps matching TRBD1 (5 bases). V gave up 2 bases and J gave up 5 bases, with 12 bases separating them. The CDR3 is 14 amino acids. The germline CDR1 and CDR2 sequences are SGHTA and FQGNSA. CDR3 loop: CASSLLWGVTEAFF. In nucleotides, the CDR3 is TGTGCCAGCAGCTTACTCTGGGGGGTGACTGAAGCTTTCTTT.

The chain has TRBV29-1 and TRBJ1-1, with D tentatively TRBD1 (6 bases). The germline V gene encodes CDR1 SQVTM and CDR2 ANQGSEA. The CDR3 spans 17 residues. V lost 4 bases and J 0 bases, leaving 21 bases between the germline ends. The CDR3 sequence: CSVGAPGGGRMNTEAFF. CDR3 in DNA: TGCAGCGTTGGAGCACCCGGGGGCGGGAGAATGAACACTGAAGCTTTCTTT.

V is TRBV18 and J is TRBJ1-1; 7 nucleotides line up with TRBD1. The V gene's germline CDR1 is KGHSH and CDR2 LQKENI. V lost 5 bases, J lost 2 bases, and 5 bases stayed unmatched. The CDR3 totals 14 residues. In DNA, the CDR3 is TGTGCCAGCTCAGCCACAGGGGCCAACACTGAAGCTTTCTTT. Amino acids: CASSATGANTEAFF.

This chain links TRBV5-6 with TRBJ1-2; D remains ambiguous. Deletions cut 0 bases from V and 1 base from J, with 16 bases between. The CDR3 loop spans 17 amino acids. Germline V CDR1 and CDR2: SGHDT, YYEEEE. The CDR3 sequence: CASSLVSGALLNYGYTF. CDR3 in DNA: TGTGCCAGCAGCTTGGTTTCAGGCGCCCTTCTTAACTATGGCTACACCTTC. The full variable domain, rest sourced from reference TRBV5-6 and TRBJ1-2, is DAGVTQSPTHLIKTRGQQVTLRCSPKSGHDTVSWYQQALGQGPQFIFQYYEEEERQRGNFPDRFSGHQFPNYSSELNVNALLLGDSALYLCASSLVSGALLNYGYTFGSGTRLTVV.

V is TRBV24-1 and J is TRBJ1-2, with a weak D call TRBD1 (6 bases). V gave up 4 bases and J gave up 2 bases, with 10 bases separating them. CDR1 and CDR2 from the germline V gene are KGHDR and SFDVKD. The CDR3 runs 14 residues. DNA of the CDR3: TGTGCCACCAGTGACCCCGGACAGAACTATGGCTACACCTTC. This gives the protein CATSDPGQNYGYTF.

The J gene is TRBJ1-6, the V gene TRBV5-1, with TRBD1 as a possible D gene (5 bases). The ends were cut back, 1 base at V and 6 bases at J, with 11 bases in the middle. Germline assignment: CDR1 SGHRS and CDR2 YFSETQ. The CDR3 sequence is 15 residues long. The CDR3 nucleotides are TGCGCCAGCAGCTTGCAGGGTCAGGGTAATTCACCCCTCCACTTT. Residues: CASSLQGQGNSPLHF.

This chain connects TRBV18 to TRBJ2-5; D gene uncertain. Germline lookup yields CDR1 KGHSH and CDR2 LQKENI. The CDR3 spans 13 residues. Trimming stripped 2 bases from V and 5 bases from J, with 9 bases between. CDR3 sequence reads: CASSPVRLETQYF. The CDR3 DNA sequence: TGTGCCAGCTCACCAGTTAGATTGGAGACCCAGTACTTC.

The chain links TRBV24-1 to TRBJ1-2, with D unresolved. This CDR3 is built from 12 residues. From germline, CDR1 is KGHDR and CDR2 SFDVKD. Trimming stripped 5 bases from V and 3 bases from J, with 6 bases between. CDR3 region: CATSGRDYGYTF. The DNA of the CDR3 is TGTGCCACCAGTGGACGGGACTATGGCTACACCTTC.

The CDR3 sequence: CASSLGLAGVGEQFF. DNA of the CDR3: TGCGCCAGCAGCTTGGGACTAGCGGGAGTTGGTGAGCAGTTCTTC. The chain combines TRBV5-1 with TRBJ2-1; 12 bases fit TRBD2. Per the germline V gene, CDR1 is SGHRS and CDR2 is YFSETQ. This CDR3 has 15 residues. Losses at the gene ends were 0 bases for V and 9 bases for J; bases not matched to a gene: 4.

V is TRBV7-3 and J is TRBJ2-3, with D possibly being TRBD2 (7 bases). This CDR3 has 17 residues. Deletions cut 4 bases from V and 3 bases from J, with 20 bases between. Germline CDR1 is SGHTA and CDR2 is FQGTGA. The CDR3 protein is CASSSGASGRATDTQYF. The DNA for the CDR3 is TGTGCCAGCAGCTCAGGGGCTAGCGGACGTGCGACAGATACGCAGTATTTT.

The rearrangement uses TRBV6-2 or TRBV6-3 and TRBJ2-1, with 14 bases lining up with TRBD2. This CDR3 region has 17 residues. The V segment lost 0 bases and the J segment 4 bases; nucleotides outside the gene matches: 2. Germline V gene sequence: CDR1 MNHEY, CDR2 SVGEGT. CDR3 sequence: CASSYSGLAGDYNEQFF. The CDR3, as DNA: TGTGCCAGCAGTTACTCGGGACTAGCGGGAGATTACAATGAGCAGTTCTTC.

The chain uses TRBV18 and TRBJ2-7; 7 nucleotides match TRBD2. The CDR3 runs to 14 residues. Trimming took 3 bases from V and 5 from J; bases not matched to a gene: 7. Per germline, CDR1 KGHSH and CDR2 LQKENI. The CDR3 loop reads CASSPGLLADEQYF. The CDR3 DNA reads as TGTGCCAGCTCACCGGGGCTCCTAGCGGACGAGCAGTACTTC.